The clone carrying this TCR beta chain was seen a handful of times. The sample originates from a study of patients and donors after allogeneic stem cell transplantation. V gave up 5 bases and J gave up 3 bases, with 17 bases separating them. CDR1 and CDR2 from the germline V gene are MNHEY and SMNVEV (reference sequence). CDR3 length equals 16 residues. TCRdb recomputed calls from the RT-PCR reads with MiXCR, one row per CDR3 protein. The sample lists approximately 430,000 distinct CDR3 sequences; roughly 17% were seen once. The genes are TRBV27 and TRBJ1-5; tentative D call: TRBD1 (6 bases). The specimen sequenced was blood, either unsorted or a sorted T cell fraction (not recorded which). The receptor's source is a human donor who was either an allogeneic HSCT recipient or a stem cell or donor lymphocyte infusion donor (not recorded which). It is not recorded whose cells these are; they may come from a transplant donor. CDR3 bases: TGTGCCAGCAGTACGAGACAGGCTATTAACAATCAGCCCCAGCATTTT. This translates into CASSTRQAINNQPQHF.